This passage covers 31 T cell receptor beta chains from one sample sequenced in a study of CD8+CD57+ T cells in acquired aplastic anemia (dated by TCRdb to 2017 to 2018). This sample was sequenced with an Illumina HiSeq 2000. Genomic DNA served as template for TCR beta VDJ combination and CDR3 sequence profiling. Starting from the raw public reads, TCRdb applied fastp trimming at Q25, assembled clones with MiXCR and retained in-frame beta chains. Entries that share a CDR3 protein sequence are merged under the most common genes and DNA. The sample table contains approximately 250,000 distinct CDR3 sequences; only one count was recorded for around 82% of them. The ten largest make up less than 50% of the sample. Patients chosen for sequencing had shown expansion of CD8+CD57+ cells by flow cytometry. The sample was sorted CD4+, CD8+, or CD8+CD57+ T cells (not recorded which) from PBMCs. These receptors were collected from a human donor with aplastic anemia.

This clonotype was recorded only once. The rearrangement uses TRBV9 and TRBJ2-2; D remains unclear. The V gene lost 5 bases and the J gene lost 3 bases, with 8 bases spanning the gap. This CDR3 has 13 residues. CDR1 is SGDLS and CDR2 is YYNGEE in the germline V gene. The CDR3 reads CASSPTHTGELFF. The DNA of the CDR3 is TGTGCCAGCAGTCCCACCCACACCGGGGAGCTGTTTTTT.

Concerning this clonotype itself: This CDR3 is missing its conserved last phenylalanine or tryptophan, likely due to a read error. The DNA is omitted, as the CDR3 cannot be located on it reliably, and the CDR3 follows TCRdb's listing. The chain couples TRBV7-6 to TRBJ1-2. With termini counted, the CDR3 has 13 amino acids. Germline V gene data show CDR1 as SGHVS and CDR2 as FNYEAQ. The CDR3: CASTQGIVGGGAY.

The V gene is TRBV7-8, the J gene TRBJ2-1, with D possibly TRBD2 on 6 matching bases. V lost 0 bases to trimming and J lost 13 bases, with 22 bases between them. The germline V gene encodes CDR1 SGHVS and CDR2 FQNEAQ. This CDR3 comprises 16 residues. This CDR3 is CASSLARSRGTDYQFF. DNA for the CDR3: TGTGCCAGCAGCTTAGCAAGAAGCCGGGGGACGGATTATCAGTTCTTC. Using reference TRBV7-8 and TRBJ2-1 for the parts outside the CDR3, the full variable domain is GAGVSQSPRYKVAKRGQDVALRCDPISGHVSLFWYQQALGQGPEFLTYFQNEAQLDKSGLPSDRFFAERPEGSVSTLKIQRTQQEDSAVYLCASSLARSRGTDYQFFGPGTRLTVL.

This chain links TRBV9 with TRBJ2-5, with 9 bases aligning to TRBD2. The CDR3 is 15 amino acids. The V and J ends lost 5 bases and 5 bases, in that order; junction bases with no gene match: 10. Germline CDR1 reads SGDLS; CDR2 reads YYNGEE. The CDR3 DNA is TGTGCCAGCAGACCAGGCGGGGGGGCCAAGGAGACCCAGTACTTC. Translated: CASRPGGGAKETQYF.

This clonotype was counted once. The CDR3 region has the DNA TGCAGTGCTAGAAATCGGGGCGGGGGGGCCTTTGAGACCCAGTACTTC. Protein sequence: CSARNRGGGAFETQYF. J is TRBJ2-5 and V is TRBV20-1; 9 bases are a match to TRBD2. J lost 5 bases, V lost 2 bases, and 12 bases had no gene match. The CDR3 extends over 16 amino acids. The germline V gene encodes CDR1 DFQATT and CDR2 SNEGSKA (reference sequence).

Concerning this clonotype itself: Relative to the germline gene, one junction end is altered; a read error may explain this. V and J are TRBV9 and TRBJ2-1; either TRBD1 or TRBD2 may fit D (5 bases each). CDR3 length equals 13 residues. Germline lookup yields CDR1 SGDLS and CDR2 YYNGEE. The DNA of the CDR3 is TGTGCCAGCAGCGATCTGGGGACCCATGAGCAGTTTTTC. As protein: CASSDLGTHEQFF.

This clonotype was detected only a few times. Its ends do not fully match the called genes, so a read error is possible. The J gene is TRBJ2-1, the V gene TRBV20-1, with 10 positions matching TRBD2. The CDR3 is made up of 14 amino acids. Germline V CDR1 and CDR2: DFQATT, SNEGSKA (reference sequence). As DNA, the CDR3 is TGCAGTGCTCCAGGACTAGCGGAATACAATGGGCAGTTCTTC. It codes for CSAPGLAEYNGQFF.

The chain couples TRBV7-2 to TRBJ1-1, with TRBD1 matching 7 bases. CDR1 is SGHTA, CDR2 FQGNSA, per germline. The CDR3 covers 12 residues. The ends lost 5 bases at V and 11 bases at J; junction bases unmatched: 8. CDR3 protein: CASSTGVGPAFF. The CDR3 DNA is TGTGCCAGCAGCACAGGGGTAGGTCCCGCTTTCTTT.

The chain has TRBV20-1 and TRBJ2-1; 13 nucleotides match TRBD2. This CDR3 comprises 15 residues. The V gene's germline CDR1 is DFQATT and CDR2 SNEGSKA (reference sequence). J lost 10 bases, V lost 1 base, and 7 bases had no gene match. CDR3 sequence reads: CSARATSGGAGEQFF. Here the CDR3 DNA reads TGCAGTGCTAGAGCCACTAGCGGGGGGGCTGGAGAGCAGTTCTTC.

A single count supports this clonotype. The chain joins TRBV5-4 to TRBJ2-3; D may be TRBD2 (7 bases). CDR1 SGHNT and CDR2 YYREEE come from the germline V gene (reference sequence). The CDR3 loop spans 13 amino acids. V dropped 10 bases and J dropped 4 bases, with 16 bases sitting between them. The CDR3, as DNA: TGTGCCGGACGGGGGGCTAGGGCAGATACGCAGTATTTT. Its translation: CAGRGARADTQYF. Full variable domain (outside the CDR3, taken from reference TRBV5-4 and TRBJ2-3): ETGVTQSPTHLIKTRGQQVTLRCSSQSGHNTVSWYQQALGQGPQFIFQYYREEENGRGNFPPRFSGLQFPNYSSELNVNALELDDSALYLCAGRGARADTQYFGPGTRLTVL.

The rearrangement links TRBV9 to TRBJ2-7; no definite D call. The V and J ends lost 4 bases and 5 bases respectively, with 16 bases between them. The CDR3 loop spans 14 amino acids. CDR1 is SGDLS, CDR2 YYNGEE, per germline. For the CDR3, the DNA is TGTGCCAGCAGCTTAGCTCCGACATACGACGAGCAGTACTTC. Protein sequence: CASSLAPTYDEQYF.

The chain has TRBV2 and TRBJ1-2; TRBD1 is a possible D gene (6 bases). The CDR3 is 17 residues long. Germline values: CDR1 SNHLY, CDR2 FYNNEI. Trimming shortened V by 6 bases and J by 2 bases, and 22 bases separated the two germline ends. The CDR3 here is CASRPLSGAGWNYGYTF. The CDR3 nucleotides are TGTGCCAGCAGACCTCTCTCGGGGGCAGGGTGGAACTATGGCTACACCTTC. The full variable domain, rest sourced from reference TRBV2 and TRBJ1-2, is EPEVTQTPSHQVTQMGQEVILRCVPISNHLYFYWYRQILGQKVEFLVSFYNNEISEKSEIFDDQFSVERPDGSNFTLKIRSTKLEDSAMYFCASRPLSGAGWNYGYTFGSGTRLTVV.

The chain employs TRBV7-6 and TRBJ2-5; TRBD2 is a possible D gene (6 bases). The CDR3 has 13 residues. Germline assignment: CDR1 SGHVS and CDR2 FNYEAQ. Trimming stripped 6 bases from V and 7 bases from J, with 15 bases between. Written as DNA, the CDR3 is TGTGCCAGCAGTCAGGAGGGGATTGGGACCCAGTACTTC. Its translation is CASSQEGIGTQYF. Combining the CDR3 with reference TRBV7-6 and TRBJ2-5 gives the whole variable domain GAGVSQSPRYKVTKRGQDVALRCDPISGHVSLYWYRQALGQGPEFLTYFNYEAQQDKSGLPNDRFSAERPEGSISTLTIQRTEQRDSAMYRCASSQEGIGTQYFGPGTRLLVL.

Comment on this clonotype: One end of the junction fails to match germline, which may point to a read error. The DNA of the CDR3 is TGTGCCAGCAGCTCCGGTCGAGGACAGGATAGCAATCATTTT. Its protein product is CASSSGRGQDSNHF. This sequence joins TRBV7-3 and TRBJ2-3; 7 bases line up with TRBD1. CDR3 length: 14 residues. The germline V gene encodes CDR1 SGHTA and CDR2 FQGTGA.

V usage is TRBV5-1 and J usage is TRBJ2-7; the D gene is possibly TRBD2 (6 bases). Germline assignment: CDR1 SGHRS and CDR2 YFSETQ. This CDR3 spans 18 amino acids. CDR3 nucleotide sequence: TGTGCCAGCAGCTTGGCTCAGGACGGGAGAGCCCTTTCCTACGAGCAGTACGTC. Translating it yields CASSLAQDGRALSYEQYV.

This chain uses TRBV7-9 with TRBJ1-2, with D possibly being TRBD1 (6 bases). This CDR3 is 14 amino acids long. CDR1 and CDR2 (germline): SEHNR, FQNEAQ (reference sequence). The V gene lost 7 bases and the J gene lost 7 bases, with 19 bases spanning the gap. The CDR3 reads CASTTGNGVGGYTF. The CDR3 nucleotides read TGTGCCAGCACCACAGGGAACGGGGTCGGTGGCTACACCTTC.

This chain uses TRBV5-5 with TRBJ2-5; D assignment may be TRBD1 or TRBD2 (5 bases each). V was cut by 0 bases and J by 5 bases, with 11 bases left in between. The germline gives CDR1 SGHKS, CDR2 YYEKEE (reference sequence). The CDR3 length is 14 residues. As DNA, the CDR3 is TGTGCCAGCAGCTTGGGGCAGGGAGACGAGACCCAGTACTTC. As protein: CASSLGQGDETQYF.

The chain employs TRBV7-8 and TRBJ2-7, with 9 bases fitting TRBD1. This CDR3 comprises 16 residues. Germline-derived CDR1 and CDR2 are SGHVS and FQNEAQ. The V segment lost 5 bases and the J segment 4 bases; nucleotides outside the gene matches: 12. Here the CDR3 DNA reads TGTGCCAGCAGCATCATTCCCGGGACAGGGAGGTACGAGCAGTACTTC. Its translation: CASSIIPGTGRYEQYF.

This clonotype showed up just a few times. J is TRBJ1-1 and V is TRBV2; no definite D call. Germline V gives CDR1 SNHLY, CDR2 FYNNEI. The CDR3 runs to 14 residues. The ends were cut back, 4 bases at V and 1 base at J, with 10 bases in the middle. The CDR3 loop is CASSGSGGNTEAFF. The CDR3 nucleotides are TGTGCCAGCAGTGGGTCGGGCGGGAACACTGAAGCTTTCTTT.

This sequence joins TRBV7-8 and TRBJ1-2; 8 bases match TRBD1. The CDR3 is 15 residues long. Germline trimming cut 0 bases from V and 5 bases from J; bases unmatched to any gene: 5. The germline gives CDR1 SGHVS, CDR2 FQNEAQ. As DNA, the CDR3 is TGTGCCAGCAGCTTAGCGTCGGACAGGGCATATGGCTACACCTTC. Its translation is CASSLASDRAYGYTF. The full variable domain, completed using reference TRBV7-8 and TRBJ1-2, is GAGVSQSPRYKVAKRGQDVALRCDPISGHVSLFWYQQALGQGPEFLTYFQNEAQLDKSGLPSDRFFAERPEGSVSTLKIQRTQQEDSAVYLCASSLASDRAYGYTFGSGTRLTVV.

This chain links TRBV13 with TRBJ2-3; D is possibly TRBD2 (6 bases). The J call is uncertain, as TRBJ2-7 better fits the DNA end. The germline V gene encodes CDR1 PRHDT and CDR2 FYEKMQ (reference sequence). This CDR3 contains 13 residues. In nucleotides, the CDR3 is TGTGCCAGCAGCTCACTGACTAGTGCTGAGCAGTACTTC. Its translation: CASSSLTSAEQYF.

For this clonotype: Since the CDR3 does not end with the conserved phenylalanine or tryptophan, this likely comes from a read error. It is unclear where the CDR3 begins or ends on the DNA, so no DNA is shown, and the CDR3 is as TCRdb lists it. V usage is TRBV9 and J usage is TRBJ2-4; the D call in the table, TRBD2, was not verified against the DNA. Germline-derived CDR1 and CDR2 are SGDLS and YYNGEE. 12 amino acids form the CDR3, both terminal residues included. The CDR3: CASGGAQNIQND.

This clonotype was counted only a few times. A much larger clone differs by one base, so this may be a read error. This chain uses TRBV12-5 with TRBJ2-5, with D perhaps matching TRBD2 (6 bases). The germline V gene encodes CDR1 LGHNT and CDR2 FRNRAP. The CDR3 totals 14 residues. The CDR3 DNA is TGTACTAGCACCCCCGACAATGTGGGAGAGACCCAGTACTTC. It specifies CTSTPDNVGETQYF. Complete variable domain (other parts from reference TRBV12-5 and TRBJ2-5): DARVTQTPRHKVTEMGQEVTMRCQPILGHNTVFWYRQTMMQGLELLAYFRNRAPLDDSGMPKDRFSAEMPDATLATLKIQPSEPRDSAVYFCTSTPDNVGETQYFGPGTRLLVL.

A word on this clonotype: One junction end does not reproduce the germline sequence, and a read error may be involved. The chain has TRBV15 and TRBJ2-1; D perhaps matches TRBD1 (6 bases). The CDR3 has 14 amino acids. The germline V gene encodes CDR1 LNHNV and CDR2 YYDKDF (reference sequence). CDR3 nucleotide sequence: TGTGCCAGCAGCAGGGTGGCCAGGGGAAATGAGCAGTTCTTC. This gives the protein CASSRVARGNEQFF.

The rearrangement joins TRBV5-6 to TRBJ2-1; 9 bases are a match to TRBD2. V trimming: 0 bases; J trimming: 8 bases; junction bases outside the gene matches: 9. The CDR3 length is 16 residues. CDR1 is SGHDT, CDR2 YYEEEE, per germline. As DNA, the CDR3 is TGTGCCAGCAGCTTGGGGAGAAGCGGGGGGAGCGATGAGCAGTTCTTC. This sequence encodes CASSLGRSGGSDEQFF.

This clonotype showed up just once. CDR3 nucleotides: TGTGCCAGCAGCTCTCCAAGAAGCGGGGGGAGCGAAGATACGCAGTATTTT. Its translation is CASSSPRSGGSEDTQYF. The rearrangement links TRBV7-9 to TRBJ2-3; 9 positions match TRBD2. Germline V gene data show CDR1 as SEHNR and CDR2 as FQNEAQ (reference sequence). CDR3 length: 17 amino acids. V dropped 4 bases and J dropped 5; count of bases not matched to a gene: 13.

The chain links TRBV7-8 to TRBJ1-1; no clear D. V was trimmed by 0 bases and J by 8 bases, leaving 10 bases between them. The germline CDR1 and CDR2 sequences are SGHVS and FQNEAQ. The CDR3 is 13 residues long. The CDR3 coding sequence is TGTGCCAGCAGCTTAGCGCCTGGTCGGGAAGCTTTCTTT. This codes for CASSLAPGREAFF.

This clonotype was found a few times. At one of its ends the junction is not consistent with the germline gene, which may arise from a read error. The chain employs TRBV7-2 and TRBJ1-6; TRBD1 agrees at 7 bases. Germline lookup yields CDR1 SGHTA and CDR2 FQGNSA. The length of the CDR3 is 14 residues. CDR3 sequence reads: CASSSDPDGTALPF. CDR3 sequence (DNA): TGTGCCAGCAGCTCTGATCCAGACGGGACAGCCCTTCCCTTT. Supplemented by reference TRBV7-2 and TRBJ1-6, the full variable domain reads GAGVSQSPSNKVTEKGKDVELRCDPISGHTALYWYRQSLGQGLEFLIYFQGNSAPDKSGLPSDRFSAERTGGSVSTLTIQRTQQEDSAVYLCASSSDPDGTALPFGNGTRLTVT.

About this clonotype: The final CDR3 position lacks the conserved phenylalanine or tryptophan, pointing to a likely read error. This chain connects TRBV2 to TRBJ2-3; TRBD2 matches 8 bases. CDR1 and CDR2 (germline): SNHLY, FYNNEI. Trimming removed 8 bases from V and 6 bases from J; junction bases left unmatched: 10. This CDR3 spans 14 amino acids. In nucleotides, the CDR3 is TGTGCCAGCCGCTACGCGGGAGGTCCCGATACGCAGTATGGT. It translates to CASRYAGGPDTQYG.

This clonotype has only a few counts. This chain joins TRBV6-5 and TRBJ2-3; D unclear. The V end lost 0 bases, the J end lost 2 bases, and 3 bases lay between the germline ends. The CDR3 runs 13 residues. Germline V gene data show CDR1 as MNHEY and CDR2 as SVGAGI. The CDR3 region is CASSYSDTDTQYF. In nucleotides, the CDR3 is TGTGCCAGCAGTTACTCGGACACAGATACGCAGTATTTT.

Points on this clonotype: One end of the junction does not line up with germline, which may come from a read error. The chain uses TRBV7-9 and TRBJ2-3; 8 bases fit TRBD2. CDR3 length equals 14 residues. The germline V gene has CDR1 SEHNR and CDR2 FQNEAQ (reference sequence). DNA of the CDR3: TGTGCCAGCAGTGATGCGGGAGGTCATGAGCAGTTCTTCTTT. Translated: CASSDAGGHEQFFF.